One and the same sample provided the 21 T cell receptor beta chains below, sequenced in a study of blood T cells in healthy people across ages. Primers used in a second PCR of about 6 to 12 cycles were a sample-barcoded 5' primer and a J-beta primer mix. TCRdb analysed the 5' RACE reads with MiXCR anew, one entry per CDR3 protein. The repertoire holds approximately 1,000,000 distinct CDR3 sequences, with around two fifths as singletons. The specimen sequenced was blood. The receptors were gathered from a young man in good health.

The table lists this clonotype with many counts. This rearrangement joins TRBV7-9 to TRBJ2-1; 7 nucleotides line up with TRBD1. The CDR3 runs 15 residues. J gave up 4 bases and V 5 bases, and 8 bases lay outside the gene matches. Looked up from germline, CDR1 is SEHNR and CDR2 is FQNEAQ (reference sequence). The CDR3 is CASSTPGQTYNEQFF. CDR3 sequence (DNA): TGTGCCAGCAGCACCCCGGGACAGACATACAATGAGCAGTTCTTC. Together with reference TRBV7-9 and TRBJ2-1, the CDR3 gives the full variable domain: DTGVSQNPRHKITKRGQNVTFRCDPISEHNRLYWYRQTLGQGPEFLTYFQNEAQLEKSRLLSDRFSAERPKGSFSTLEIQRTEQGDSAMYLCASSTPGQTYNEQFFGPGTRLTVL.

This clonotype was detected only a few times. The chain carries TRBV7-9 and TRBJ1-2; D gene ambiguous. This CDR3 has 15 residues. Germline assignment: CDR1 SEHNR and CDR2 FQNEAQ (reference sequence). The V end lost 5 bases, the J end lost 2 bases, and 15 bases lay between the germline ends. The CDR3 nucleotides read TGTGCCAGCAGCCCCCCGGGCCGGACCAACTATGGCTACACCTTC. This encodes CASSPPGRTNYGYTF.

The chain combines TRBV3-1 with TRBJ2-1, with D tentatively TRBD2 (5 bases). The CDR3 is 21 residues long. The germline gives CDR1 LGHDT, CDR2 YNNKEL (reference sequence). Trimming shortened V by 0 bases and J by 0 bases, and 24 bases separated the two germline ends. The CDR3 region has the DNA TGTGCCAGCAGCCAAGATTGGCGAGGTCCTAGCTTATCGGACTCCTACAATGAGCAGTTCTTC. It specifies CASSQDWRGPSLSDSYNEQFF.

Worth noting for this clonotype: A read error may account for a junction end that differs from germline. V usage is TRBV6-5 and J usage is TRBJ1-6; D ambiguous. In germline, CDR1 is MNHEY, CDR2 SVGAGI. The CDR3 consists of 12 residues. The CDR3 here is CTSMNYNSPLHF. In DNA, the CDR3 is TGTACCAGCATGAATTATAATTCACCCCTCCACTTT.

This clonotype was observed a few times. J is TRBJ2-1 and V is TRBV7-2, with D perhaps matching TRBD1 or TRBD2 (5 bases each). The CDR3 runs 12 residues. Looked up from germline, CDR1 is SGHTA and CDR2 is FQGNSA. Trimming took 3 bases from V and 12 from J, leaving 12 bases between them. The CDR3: CASSFQSGGQFF. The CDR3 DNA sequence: TGTGCCAGCAGCTTCCAAAGTGGGGGGCAGTTCTTC.

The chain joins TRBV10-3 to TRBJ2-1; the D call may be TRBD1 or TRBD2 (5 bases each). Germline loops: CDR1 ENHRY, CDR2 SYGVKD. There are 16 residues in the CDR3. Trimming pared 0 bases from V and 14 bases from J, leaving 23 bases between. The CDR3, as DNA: TGTGCCATCAGTGAGTCCCGTACAGGCCGGGGTATAGTGGAGTTCTTC. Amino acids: CAISESRTGRGIVEFF.

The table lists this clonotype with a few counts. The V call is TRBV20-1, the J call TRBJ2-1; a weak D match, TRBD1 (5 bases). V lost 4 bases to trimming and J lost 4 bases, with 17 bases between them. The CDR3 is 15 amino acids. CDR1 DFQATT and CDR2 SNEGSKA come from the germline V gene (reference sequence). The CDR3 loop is CSATSGGQAYNEQFF. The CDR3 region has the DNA TGCAGTGCTACGAGTGGTGGACAAGCATACAATGAGCAGTTCTTC.

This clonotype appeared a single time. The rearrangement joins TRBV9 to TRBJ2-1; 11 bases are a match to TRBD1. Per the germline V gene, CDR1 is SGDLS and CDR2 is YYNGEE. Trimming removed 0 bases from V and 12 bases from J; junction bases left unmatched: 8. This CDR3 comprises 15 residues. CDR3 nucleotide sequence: TGTGCCAGCAGCGTAGATGGACAGGGGGCGCGTGGGCAGTTCTTC. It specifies CASSVDGQGARGQFF.

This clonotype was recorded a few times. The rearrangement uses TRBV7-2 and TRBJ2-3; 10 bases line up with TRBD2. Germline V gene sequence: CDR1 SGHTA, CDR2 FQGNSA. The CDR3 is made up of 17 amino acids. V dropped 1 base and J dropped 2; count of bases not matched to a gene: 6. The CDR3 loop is CASSLEGLAESTDTQYF. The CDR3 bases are TGTGCCAGCAGCTTAGAAGGACTAGCGGAATCCACAGATACGCAGTATTTT.

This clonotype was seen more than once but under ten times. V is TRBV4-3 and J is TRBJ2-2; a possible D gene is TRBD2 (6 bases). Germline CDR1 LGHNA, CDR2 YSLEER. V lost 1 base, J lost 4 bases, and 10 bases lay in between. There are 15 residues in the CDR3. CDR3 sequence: CASSQGGLLTGELFF. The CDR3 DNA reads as TGCGCCAGCAGCCAAGGGGGACTCCTCACCGGGGAGCTGTTTTTT.

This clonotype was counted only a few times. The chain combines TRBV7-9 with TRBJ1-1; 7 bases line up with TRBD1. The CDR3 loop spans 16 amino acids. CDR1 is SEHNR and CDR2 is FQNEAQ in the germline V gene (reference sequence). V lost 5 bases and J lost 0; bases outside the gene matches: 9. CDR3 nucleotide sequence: TGTGCCAGCAGCCTTAGACCAGGACAGGTGAACACTGAAGCTTTCTTT. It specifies CASSLRPGQVNTEAFF.

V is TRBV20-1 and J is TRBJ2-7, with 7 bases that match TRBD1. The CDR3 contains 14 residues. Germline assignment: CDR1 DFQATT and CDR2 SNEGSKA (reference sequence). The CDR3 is CSLTPSGGSYEQYF. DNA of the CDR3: TGCAGCCTCACACCCTCAGGGGGTTCCTACGAGCAGTACTTC.

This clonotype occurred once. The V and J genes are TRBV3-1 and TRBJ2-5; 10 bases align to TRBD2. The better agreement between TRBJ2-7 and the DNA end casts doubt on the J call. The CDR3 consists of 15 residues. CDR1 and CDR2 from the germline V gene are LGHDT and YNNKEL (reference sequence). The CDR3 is CASSPRTSGVNEQYF. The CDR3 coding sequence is TGTGCCAGCAGCCCTCGAACTAGCGGGGTTAACGAGCAGTACTTC.

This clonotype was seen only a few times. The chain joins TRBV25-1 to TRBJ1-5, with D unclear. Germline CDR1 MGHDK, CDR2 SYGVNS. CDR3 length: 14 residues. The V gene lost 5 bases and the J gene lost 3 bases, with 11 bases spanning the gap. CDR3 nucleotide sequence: TGTGCCAGCAGTCCTCAGTGGTTCAATCAGCCCCAGCATTTT. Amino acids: CASSPQWFNQPQHF.

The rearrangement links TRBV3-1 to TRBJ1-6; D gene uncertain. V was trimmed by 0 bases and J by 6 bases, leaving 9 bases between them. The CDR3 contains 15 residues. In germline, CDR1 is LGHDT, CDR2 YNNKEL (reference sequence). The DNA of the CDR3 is TGTGCCAGCAGCCAAGAGACCAGTACTAATTCACCCCTCCACTTT. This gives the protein CASSQETSTNSPLHF.

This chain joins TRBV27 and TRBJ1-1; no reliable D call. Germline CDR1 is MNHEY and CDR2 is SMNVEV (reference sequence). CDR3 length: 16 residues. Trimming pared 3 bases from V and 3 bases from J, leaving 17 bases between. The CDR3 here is CASSFRPGGLDTEAFF. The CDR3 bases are TGTGCCAGCAGTTTCCGACCGGGAGGGTTAGACACTGAAGCTTTCTTT.

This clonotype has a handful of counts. The CDR3 region has the DNA TGTGCCAGCAGCCAAGATCCCGCTAGTGGGACAGATACGCAGTATTTT. It specifies CASSQDPASGTDTQYF. The rearrangement uses TRBV3-1 and TRBJ2-3; D is ambiguous. CDR1 LGHDT and CDR2 YNNKEL come from the germline V gene (reference sequence). The CDR3 runs to 16 residues. V lost 0 bases and J 3 bases, leaving 13 bases between the germline ends.

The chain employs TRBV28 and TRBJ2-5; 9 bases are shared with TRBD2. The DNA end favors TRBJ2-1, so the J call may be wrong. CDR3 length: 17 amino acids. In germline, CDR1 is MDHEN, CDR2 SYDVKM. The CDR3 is CASSESYSGGHQETQFF. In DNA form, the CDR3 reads TGTGCCAGCAGCGAATCATATAGCGGGGGACACCAAGAGACCCAGTTCTTC.

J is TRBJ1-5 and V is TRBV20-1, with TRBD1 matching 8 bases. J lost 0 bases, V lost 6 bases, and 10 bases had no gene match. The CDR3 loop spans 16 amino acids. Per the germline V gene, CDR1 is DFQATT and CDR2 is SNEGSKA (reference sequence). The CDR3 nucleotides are TGCAGTGCCTCCAGGGGGCAAGGGTATAGCAATCAGCCCCAGCATTTT. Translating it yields CSASRGQGYSNQPQHF.

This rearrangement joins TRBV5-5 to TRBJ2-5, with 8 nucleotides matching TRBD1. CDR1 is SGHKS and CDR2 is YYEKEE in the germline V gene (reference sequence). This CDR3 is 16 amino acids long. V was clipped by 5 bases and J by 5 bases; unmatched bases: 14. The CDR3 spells CASSTRRGTGQETQYF. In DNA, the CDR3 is TGTGCCAGCAGTACCCGGAGGGGGACAGGTCAGGAGACCCAGTACTTC.

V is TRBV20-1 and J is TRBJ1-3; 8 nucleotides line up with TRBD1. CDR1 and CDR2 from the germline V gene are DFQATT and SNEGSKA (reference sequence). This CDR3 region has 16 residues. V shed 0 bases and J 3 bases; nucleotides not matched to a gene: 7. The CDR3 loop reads CSARDGQGAYGNTIYF. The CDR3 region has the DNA TGCAGTGCTAGAGATGGCCAGGGGGCTTATGGAAACACCATATATTTT.